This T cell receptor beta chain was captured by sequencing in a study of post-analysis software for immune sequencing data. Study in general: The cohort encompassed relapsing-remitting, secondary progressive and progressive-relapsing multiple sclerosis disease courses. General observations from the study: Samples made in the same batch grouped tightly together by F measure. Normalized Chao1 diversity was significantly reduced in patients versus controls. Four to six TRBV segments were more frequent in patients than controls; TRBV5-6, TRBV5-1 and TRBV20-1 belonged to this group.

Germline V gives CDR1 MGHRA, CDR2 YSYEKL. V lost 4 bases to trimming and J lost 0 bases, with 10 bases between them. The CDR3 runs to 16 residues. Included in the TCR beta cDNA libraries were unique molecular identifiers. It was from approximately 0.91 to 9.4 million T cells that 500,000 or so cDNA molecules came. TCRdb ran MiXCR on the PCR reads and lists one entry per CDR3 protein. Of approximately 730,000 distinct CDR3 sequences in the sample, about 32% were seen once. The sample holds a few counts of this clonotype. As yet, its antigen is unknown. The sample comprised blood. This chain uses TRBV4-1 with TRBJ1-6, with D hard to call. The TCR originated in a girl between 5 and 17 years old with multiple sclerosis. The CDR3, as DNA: TGCGCCAGCAGCCGAGAACAGAGCTCCTATAATTCACCCCTCCACTTT. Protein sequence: CASSREQSSYNSPLHF.